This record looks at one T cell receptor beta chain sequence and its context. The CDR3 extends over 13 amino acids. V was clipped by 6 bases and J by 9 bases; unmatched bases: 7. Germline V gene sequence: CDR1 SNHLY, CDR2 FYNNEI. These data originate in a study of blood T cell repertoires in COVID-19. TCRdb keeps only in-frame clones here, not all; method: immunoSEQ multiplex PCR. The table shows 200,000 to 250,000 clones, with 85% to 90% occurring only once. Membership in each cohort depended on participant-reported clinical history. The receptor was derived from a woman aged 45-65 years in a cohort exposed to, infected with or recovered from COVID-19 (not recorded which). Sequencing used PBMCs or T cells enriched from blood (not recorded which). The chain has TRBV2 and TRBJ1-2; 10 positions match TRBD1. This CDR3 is CASRRETGGSYTF. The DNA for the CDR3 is TGTGCCAGCAGGAGAGAGACAGGGGGCAGCTACACCTTC. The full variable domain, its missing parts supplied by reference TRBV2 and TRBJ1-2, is EPEVTQTPSHQVTQMGQEVILRCVPISNHLYFYWYRQILGQKVEFLVSFYNNEISEKSEIFDDQFSVERPDGSNFTLKIRSTKLEDSAMYFCASRRETGGSYTFGSGTRLTVV.